This T cell receptor beta chain is from a study of blood T cells in healthy people across ages. This clonotype was seen only a few times. Trimming pared 6 bases from V and 8 bases from J, leaving 13 bases between. The CDR3 runs to 13 residues. Germline V gene sequence: CDR1 MNHNY, CDR2 SVGAGI (reference sequence). It was roughly 10 milliliters of peripheral blood that were drawn from each donor. Through a sample-barcoded 5' primer and a J-beta primer mix, a second PCR was run for roughly 7 to 12 cycles. With 12 random nucleotides, a template-switch adaptor tagged each individual cDNA molecule. MiXCR was run by TCRdb on the 5' RACE reads, yielding one entry per CDR3 protein. The sample lists fewer than 800,000 distinct CDR3 sequences, approximately 21% seen once, with approximately 3.7% in the top ten.

Sample: blood. This receptor was obtained from a man aged 65 to 79 in good health. The V gene is TRBV6-6, the J gene TRBJ1-4; D is uncertain. The CDR3 bases are TGTGCCAGCAGACTGACAAGGGCCGAAAAACTGTTTTTT. It specifies CASRLTRAEKLFF.